Presented here are 6 T cell receptor beta chains from one specimen sequenced in a study of cytomegalovirus exposure and HLA in healthy donors. A multiplex PCR was run with 60 Vbeta primers and 13 Jbeta primers. Measured with immunoSEQ multiplex PCR; TCRdb has only the in-frame clones, and not every one. This table has 110,000 or so clones, 70% to 80% appearing once. Source material: PBMCs. The receptors were gathered from a woman aged 25 to 39 in good health and CMV-seropositive.

The V gene is TRBV5-8, the J gene TRBJ2-3; 13 bases line up with TRBD2. The CDR3 length is 16 residues. V lost 4 bases, J lost 4 bases, and 6 bases stayed unmatched. The V gene's germline CDR1 is SGHTS and CDR2 YDEGEE. CDR3 loop: CASSPGLAGVSDTQYF. The DNA of the CDR3 is TGTGCCAGCAGCCCAGGACTAGCGGGAGTTTCAGATACGCAGTATTTT.

The J gene is TRBJ1-1, the V gene TRBV7-9; 10 bases fit TRBD1. The V and J ends lost 5 bases and 8 bases, in that order; junction bases with no gene match: 8. The length of the CDR3 is 14 residues. Per the germline V gene, CDR1 is SEHNR and CDR2 is FQNEAQ (reference sequence). CDR3 in DNA: TGTGCCAGCAGCCGAGGGACAGGGGATGTCGAAGCTTTCTTT. Translation gives CASSRGTGDVEAFF.

In this sample, this clone turned up a few times. This chain uses TRBV28 with TRBJ2-3; D gene uncertain. CDR1 and CDR2 from the germline V gene are MDHEN and SYDVKM. Trimming shortened V by 5 bases and J by 4 bases, and 10 bases separated the two germline ends. This CDR3 spans 13 amino acids. This chain's CDR3 is CASSPPPADTQYF. The CDR3, as DNA: TGTGCCAGCAGTCCACCCCCGGCAGATACGCAGTATTTT.

This chain links TRBV7-2 with TRBJ2-5; TRBD1 aligns across 8 bases. V shed 0 bases and J 2 bases; nucleotides not matched to a gene: 2. CDR3 length: 15 residues. Germline V CDR1 and CDR2: SGHTA, FQGNSA. The CDR3 DNA reads as TGTGCCAGCAGCTTAGCACGGACAGGGCAAGAGACCCAGTACTTC. It codes for CASSLARTGQETQYF.

V gene TRBV5-1 combines with J gene TRBJ1-4; D is perhaps TRBD1 (6 bases). The V gene's germline CDR1 is SGHRS and CDR2 YFSETQ. This CDR3 spans 13 amino acids. Trimming took off 5 bases at V and 3 bases at J, with 8 bases between the two ends. The CDR3 DNA reads TGCGCCAGCAGTAGGGGGTCTAATGAAAAACTGTTTTTT. Translating gives CASSRGSNEKLFF.

CDR3 loop: CASRDSNARTPLHF. The CDR3 DNA sequence: TGTGCCAGCAGGGACAGTAATGCCAGGACACCCCTCCACTTT. The chain joins TRBV19 to TRBJ1-6; TRBD1 matches at 7 bases. V dropped 9 bases and J dropped 11; count of bases not matched to a gene: 13. The CDR3 runs 14 residues. Per the germline V gene, CDR1 is LNHDA and CDR2 is SQIVND (reference sequence).